The source of this T cell receptor beta chain is a study of cytomegalovirus exposure and HLA in healthy donors. Looking at the study overall: The Caucasian-associated ancestry cluster held roughly 81% of more than 350 genotyped donors. Points from the study as a whole: Reports indicated that the classifier achieved high specificity and sensitivity in diagnosing cytomegalovirus status.

The V gene's germline CDR1 is SGHKS and CDR2 YYEKEE (reference sequence). The V end lost 2 bases, the J end lost 0 bases, and 6 bases lay between the germline ends. This CDR3 contains 13 residues. As for this clone: Its antigen is not identified.

60 Vbeta and 13 Jbeta primers were used in PCR. Only in-frame clones appear in the TCRdb table, and some are missing; sequencing was by immunoSEQ multiplex PCR. The sample has hundreds of thousands of clones; around four fifths are singletons. The TCR comes from a boy between 10 and 17 years old in good health and CMV-seronegative. This rearrangement joins TRBV5-5 to TRBJ2-7, with no clear D. The specimen sequenced was PBMCs. CDR3 sequence reads: CASSFKSSYEQYF. The CDR3 nucleotides are TGTGCCAGCAGCTTTAAGAGCTCCTACGAGCAGTACTTC.